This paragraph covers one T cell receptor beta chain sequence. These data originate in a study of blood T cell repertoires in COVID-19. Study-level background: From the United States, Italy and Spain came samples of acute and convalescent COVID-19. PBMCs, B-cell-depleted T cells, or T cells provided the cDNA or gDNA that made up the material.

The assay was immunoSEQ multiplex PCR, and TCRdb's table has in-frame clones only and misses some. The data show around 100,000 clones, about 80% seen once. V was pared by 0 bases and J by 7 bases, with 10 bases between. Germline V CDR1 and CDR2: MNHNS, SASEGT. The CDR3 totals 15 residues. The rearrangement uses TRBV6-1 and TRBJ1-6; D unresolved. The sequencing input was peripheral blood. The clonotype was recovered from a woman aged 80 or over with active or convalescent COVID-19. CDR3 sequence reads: CASSEAVTDNSPLHF. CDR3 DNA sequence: TGTGCCAGCAGTGAAGCCGTGACTGACAATTCACCCCTCCACTTT.